Below are 9 T cell receptor beta chains sequenced from a single sample in a study of T-cell memory formation after mild COVID-19 (dated by TCRdb to the early 2020s). The method behind the library was 5' RACE. Sequencing used an Illumina NovaSeq 6000. In-frame beta chains were kept once TCRdb had trimmed the public reads at Q25 with fastp and called clones with MiXCR. Each record represents a unique CDR3 protein, reported with the most common genes and DNA among its rows. The sample table contains fewer than 350,000 distinct CDR3 sequences; only one count was recorded for approximately 15% of them. The ten largest account for about 21% of the sample. Input material: PBMCs or a T cell subset sorted from them (not recorded which). These receptors came from a man between 18 and 35 years old who had mild COVID-19 (a few samples of this study predate the infection). The sample titles of this study are shuffled in the database, so cell type and time point are left out; the donor was told from shared clones.

This clonotype was detected only a few times. J is TRBJ2-1 and V is TRBV11-2; TRBD1 agrees at 7 bases. Germline V gene sequence: CDR1 SGHAT, CDR2 FQNNGV. The CDR3 contains 15 residues. The V gene end was trimmed by 5 bases and the J gene end by 2 bases; junction bases not matched to a gene: 6. The CDR3 is CASSPVGGPYNEQFF. The DNA of the CDR3 is TGTGCCAGCAGCCCCGTAGGGGGCCCCTACAATGAGCAGTTCTTC.

Turning to this clonotype: One end of the junction does not line up with germline, which may come from a read error. CDR3 bases: TGTGTCAGCAGTTTGGCTATCATGGTTAGTGAGCAGTTCTTC. The encoded protein is CVSSLAIMVSEQFF. This chain joins TRBV6-2 or TRBV6-3 and TRBJ2-1; D is unresolved. Germline V gene data show CDR1 as MNHEY and CDR2 as SVGEGT. CDR3 length equals 14 residues.

This CDR3 is CASSLVAASETQYF. CDR3 DNA sequence: TGTGCCAGCAGCTTAGTAGCCGCGTCAGAGACCCAGTACTTC. The rearrangement joins TRBV7-9 to TRBJ2-5, with D unresolved. This CDR3 is 14 amino acids long. Germline V CDR1 and CDR2: SEHNR, FQNEAQ (reference sequence). V was clipped by 1 base and J by 4 bases, with 10 bases between them.

V usage is TRBV4-3 and J usage is TRBJ1-1; unclear D gene. Trimming stripped 7 bases from V and 2 bases from J, with 17 bases between. The CDR3 is 15 amino acids. From germline, CDR1 is LGHNA and CDR2 YSLEER. The CDR3 coding sequence is TGCGCCAGCACCCCCGGACCCCTTACAAACACTGAAGCTTTCTTT. It yields the protein CASTPGPLTNTEAFF.

This chain links TRBV4-1 with TRBJ2-1, with D hard to call. This CDR3 has 14 residues. With 0 bases removed from V and 4 bases from J, the gap between germline ends came to 7 bases. Germline V gene sequence: CDR1 MGHRA, CDR2 YSYEKL. The CDR3 reads CASSQEPGYNEQFF. The CDR3 DNA follows: TGCGCCAGCAGCCAAGAACCCGGTTACAATGAGCAGTTCTTC.

This chain uses TRBV20-1 with TRBJ2-5; 9 nucleotides match TRBD2. This CDR3 spans 14 amino acids. Germline CDR1 DFQATT, CDR2 SNEGSKA (reference sequence). The V segment lost 0 bases and the J segment 5 bases; nucleotides outside the gene matches: 4. CDR3 loop: CSARDRSGGETQYF. In DNA form, the CDR3 reads TGCAGTGCTAGAGATCGTAGCGGGGGTGAGACCCAGTACTTC.

This clonotype has only a few counts. V gene TRBV20-1 combines with J gene TRBJ2-1, with 8 nucleotides matching TRBD2. Germline lookup yields CDR1 DFQATT and CDR2 SNEGSKA (reference sequence). The CDR3 covers 14 residues. V was clipped by 6 bases and J by 0 bases; unmatched bases: 4. CDR3 DNA: TGCAGTGCAGTTACTAGCGGCTCCTACAATGAGCAGTTCTTC. It is translated as CSAVTSGSYNEQFF.

The V call is TRBV4-1, the J call TRBJ1-2; D may be TRBD1 (5 bases). The length of the CDR3 is 15 residues. Germline V CDR1 and CDR2: MGHRA, YSYEKL. V was cut by 0 bases and J by 8 bases, with 16 bases left in between. CDR3 DNA: TGCGCCAGCAGCCAAGATGGGGGGTCATCAGCCGGCTACACCTTC. Translation: CASSQDGGSSAGYTF.

The J gene is TRBJ2-3, the V gene TRBV6-5; 7 bases are a match to TRBD2. The V gene end was trimmed by 5 bases and the J gene end by 1 base; junction bases not matched to a gene: 6. Germline loops: CDR1 MNHEY, CDR2 SVGAGI. The CDR3 is made up of 15 amino acids. The CDR3 loop reads CASSPPGLRTDTQYF. The CDR3 nucleotides are TGTGCCAGCAGTCCACCGGGACTACGCACAGATACGCAGTATTTT.